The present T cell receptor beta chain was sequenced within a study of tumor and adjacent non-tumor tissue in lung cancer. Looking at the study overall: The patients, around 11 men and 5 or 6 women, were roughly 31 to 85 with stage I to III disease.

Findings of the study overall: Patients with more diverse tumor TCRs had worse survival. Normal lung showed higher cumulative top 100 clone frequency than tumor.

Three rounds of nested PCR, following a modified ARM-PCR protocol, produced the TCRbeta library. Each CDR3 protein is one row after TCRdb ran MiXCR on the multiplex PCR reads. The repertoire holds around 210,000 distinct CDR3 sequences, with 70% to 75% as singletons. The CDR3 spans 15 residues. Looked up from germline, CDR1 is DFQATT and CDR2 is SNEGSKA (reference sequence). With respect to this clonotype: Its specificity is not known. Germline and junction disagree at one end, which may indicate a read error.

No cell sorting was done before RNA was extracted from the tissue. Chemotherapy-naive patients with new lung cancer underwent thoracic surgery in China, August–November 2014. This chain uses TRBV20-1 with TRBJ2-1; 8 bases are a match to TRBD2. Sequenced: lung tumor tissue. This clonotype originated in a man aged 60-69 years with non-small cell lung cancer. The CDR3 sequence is CSARAWRGAYNEQLF. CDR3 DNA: TGCAGTGCTAGGGCCTGGCGGGGGGCCTATAATGAGCAGCTCTTC.